This T cell receptor (beta chain) was obtained from a study of blood T cell repertoires in COVID-19. As for the study in general: Samples representing acute and convalescent COVID-19 were sourced from the United States, Italy and Spain. PBMCs, B-cell-depleted T cells, or T cells provided the cDNA or gDNA that made up the material.

Authors' methods: From reference gene primer amplification, estimates of nucleated cell counts were derived. Using immunoSEQ multiplex PCR, the repertoire was profiled, and TCRdb retains in-frame clones only, with some absent. That table is the source of V, J and clone size, and D and trimming were worked out from the DNA. In the table there are about 58,000 clones, 75% to 90% of which are singletons. There are 15 residues in the CDR3. Trimming removed 3 bases at V and 7 bases at J, with 16 bases between. Germline CDR1 is MGHRA and CDR2 is YSYEKL. Input material: peripheral blood. The chain joins TRBV4-1 to TRBJ2-1, with D uncertain. This TCR was sampled from a woman in her 70s with active COVID-19. CDR3 DNA sequence: TGCGCCAGCAGCCAGTATCTTCTCTCGGGTAATGAGCAGTTCTTC. As protein: CASSQYLLSGNEQFF.